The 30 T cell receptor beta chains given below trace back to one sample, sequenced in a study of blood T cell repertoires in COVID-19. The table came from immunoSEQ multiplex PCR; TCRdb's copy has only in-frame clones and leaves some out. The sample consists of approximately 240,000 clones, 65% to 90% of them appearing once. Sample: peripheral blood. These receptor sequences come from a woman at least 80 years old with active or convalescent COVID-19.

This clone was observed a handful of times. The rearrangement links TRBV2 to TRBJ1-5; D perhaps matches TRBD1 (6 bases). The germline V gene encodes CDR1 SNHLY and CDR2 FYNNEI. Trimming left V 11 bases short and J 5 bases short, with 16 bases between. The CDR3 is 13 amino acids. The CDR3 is CAGSTGLHQPQHF. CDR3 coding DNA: TGTGCCGGGTCGACAGGACTGCATCAGCCCCAGCATTTT.

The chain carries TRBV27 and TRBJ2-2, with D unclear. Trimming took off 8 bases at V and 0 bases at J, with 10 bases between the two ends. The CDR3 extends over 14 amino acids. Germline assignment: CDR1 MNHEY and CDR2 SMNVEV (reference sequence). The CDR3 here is CASGQTTNTGELFF. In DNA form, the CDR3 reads TGTGCCAGCGGTCAGACAACGAACACCGGGGAGCTGTTTTTT.

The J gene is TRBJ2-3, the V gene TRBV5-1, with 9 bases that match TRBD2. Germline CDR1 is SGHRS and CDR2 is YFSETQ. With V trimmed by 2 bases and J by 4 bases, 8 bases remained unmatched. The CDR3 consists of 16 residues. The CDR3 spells CASSFARGGAPDTQYF. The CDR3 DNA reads TGCGCCAGCAGCTTTGCGCGGGGGGGTGCCCCAGATACGCAGTATTTT.

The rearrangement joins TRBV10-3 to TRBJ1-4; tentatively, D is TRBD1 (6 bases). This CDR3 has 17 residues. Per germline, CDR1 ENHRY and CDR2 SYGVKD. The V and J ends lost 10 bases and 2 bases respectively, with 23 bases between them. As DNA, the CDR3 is TGTGCCACCCAACCAGGGGAGGGGTCGGAGACTAATGAAAAACTGTTTTTT. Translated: CATQPGEGSETNEKLFF.

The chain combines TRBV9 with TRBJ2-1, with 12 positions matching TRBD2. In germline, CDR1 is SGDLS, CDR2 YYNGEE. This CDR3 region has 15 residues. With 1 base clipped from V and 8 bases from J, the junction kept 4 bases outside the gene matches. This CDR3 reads CASSVTTSGRDEQFF. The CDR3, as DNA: TGTGCCAGCAGCGTAACGACTAGCGGGAGAGATGAGCAGTTCTTC.

This CDR3 reads CATSRDRGLISSNQPQHF. The CDR3 nucleotides are TGTGCCACCAGCAGGGACAGGGGGCTAATAAGTAGCAATCAGCCCCAGCATTTT. This rearrangement joins TRBV15 to TRBJ1-5; 11 bases align to TRBD1. Germline assignment: CDR1 LNHNV and CDR2 YYDKDF (reference sequence). The CDR3 covers 18 residues. V was pared by 3 bases and J by 0 bases, with 7 bases of the junction left unmatched.

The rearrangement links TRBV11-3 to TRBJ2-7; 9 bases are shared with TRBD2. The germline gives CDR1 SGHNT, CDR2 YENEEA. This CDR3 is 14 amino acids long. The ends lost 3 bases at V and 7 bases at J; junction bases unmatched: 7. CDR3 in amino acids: CASSLLAGSGEQYF. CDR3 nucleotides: TGTGCCAGCAGCTTGCTAGCGGGATCGGGGGAGCAGTACTTC.

Written as DNA, the CDR3 is TGTGCCATCACCCCAAATAGCGGGGCTAGCTCCTACAATGAGCAGTTCTTC. Translation: CAITPNSGASSYNEQFF. V gene TRBV10-3 combines with J gene TRBJ2-1; 8 bases agree with TRBD2. The CDR3 extends over 17 amino acids. Germline V CDR1 and CDR2: ENHRY, SYGVKD. The V segment lost 7 bases and the J segment 0 bases; nucleotides outside the gene matches: 11.

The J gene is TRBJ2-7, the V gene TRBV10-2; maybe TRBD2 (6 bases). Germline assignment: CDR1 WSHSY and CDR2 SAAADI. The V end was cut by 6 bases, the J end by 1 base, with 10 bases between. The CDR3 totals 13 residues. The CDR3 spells CASRYSGSYEQYF. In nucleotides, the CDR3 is TGCGCCAGCAGGTATAGCGGTTCCTACGAGCAGTACTTC.

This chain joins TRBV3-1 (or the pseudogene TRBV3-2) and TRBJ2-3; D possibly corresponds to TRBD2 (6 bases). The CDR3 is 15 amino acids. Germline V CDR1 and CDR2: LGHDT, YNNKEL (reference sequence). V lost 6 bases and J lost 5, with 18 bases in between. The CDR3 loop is CASRTGGEVGDTQYF. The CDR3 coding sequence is TGTGCCAGCAGGACTGGCGGGGAGGTGGGAGATACGCAGTATTTT.

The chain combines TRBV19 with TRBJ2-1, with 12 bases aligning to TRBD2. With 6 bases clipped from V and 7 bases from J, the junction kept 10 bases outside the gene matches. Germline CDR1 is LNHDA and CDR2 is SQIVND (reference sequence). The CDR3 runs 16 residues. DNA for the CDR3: TGTGCCAGTAGGGCCCTAGCGGGAGGGCCAAGTAATGAGCAGTTCTTC. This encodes CASRALAGGPSNEQFF.

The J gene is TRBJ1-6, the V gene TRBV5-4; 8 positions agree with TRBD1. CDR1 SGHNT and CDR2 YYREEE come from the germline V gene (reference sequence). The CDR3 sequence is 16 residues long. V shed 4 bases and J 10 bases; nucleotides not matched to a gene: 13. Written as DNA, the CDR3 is TGTGCCAGCAGCAGTAAAGGACAGGGAAGAAGATCACCCCTCCACTTT. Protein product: CASSSKGQGRRSPLHF.

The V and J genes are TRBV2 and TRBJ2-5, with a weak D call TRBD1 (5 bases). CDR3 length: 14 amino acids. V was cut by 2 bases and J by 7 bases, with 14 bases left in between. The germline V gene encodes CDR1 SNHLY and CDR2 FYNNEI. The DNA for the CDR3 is TGTGCCAGCAGTGAAAGCACAAACCAGGGGACCCAGTACTTC. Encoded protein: CASSESTNQGTQYF.

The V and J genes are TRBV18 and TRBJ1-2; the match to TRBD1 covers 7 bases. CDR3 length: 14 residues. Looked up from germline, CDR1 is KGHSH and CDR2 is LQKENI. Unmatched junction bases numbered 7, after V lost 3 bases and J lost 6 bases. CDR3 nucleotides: TGTGCCAGCTCACCCGGGACAGAGCTGCATGGCTACACCTTC. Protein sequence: CASSPGTELHGYTF. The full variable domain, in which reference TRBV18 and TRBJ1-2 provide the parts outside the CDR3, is NAGVMQNPRHLVRRRGQEARLRCSPMKGHSHVYWYRQLPEEGLKFMVYLQKENIIDESGMPKERFSAEFPKEGPSILRIQQVVRGDSAAYFCASSPGTELHGYTFGSGTRLTVV.

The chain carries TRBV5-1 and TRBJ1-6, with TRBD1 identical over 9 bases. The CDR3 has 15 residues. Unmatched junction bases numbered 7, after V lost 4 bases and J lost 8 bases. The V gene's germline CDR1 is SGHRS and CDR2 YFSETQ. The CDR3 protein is CASSQGQGADSPLHF. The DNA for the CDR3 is TGCGCCAGCAGCCAGGGACAGGGAGCCGATTCACCCCTCCACTTT. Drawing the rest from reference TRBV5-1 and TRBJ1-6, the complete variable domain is KAGVTQTPRYLIKTRGQQVTLSCSPISGHRSVSWYQQTPGQGLQFLFEYFSETQRNKGNFPGRFSGRQFSNSRSEMNVSTLELGDSALYLCASSQGQGADSPLHFGNGTRLTVT.

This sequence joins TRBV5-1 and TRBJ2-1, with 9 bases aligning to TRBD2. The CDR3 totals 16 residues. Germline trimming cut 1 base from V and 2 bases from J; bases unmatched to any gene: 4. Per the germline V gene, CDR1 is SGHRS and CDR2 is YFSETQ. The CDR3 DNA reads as TGCGCCAGCAGCTTGACCCTAGCGGGAACCTACAATGAGCAGTTCTTC. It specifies CASSLTLAGTYNEQFF.

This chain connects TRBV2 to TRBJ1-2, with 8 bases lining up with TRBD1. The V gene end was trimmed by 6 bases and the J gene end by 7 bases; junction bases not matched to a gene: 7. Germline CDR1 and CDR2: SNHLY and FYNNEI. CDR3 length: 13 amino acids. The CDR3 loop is CASRDRGQGGYTF. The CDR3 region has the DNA TGTGCCAGCAGGGATCGCGGACAGGGTGGCTACACCTTC.

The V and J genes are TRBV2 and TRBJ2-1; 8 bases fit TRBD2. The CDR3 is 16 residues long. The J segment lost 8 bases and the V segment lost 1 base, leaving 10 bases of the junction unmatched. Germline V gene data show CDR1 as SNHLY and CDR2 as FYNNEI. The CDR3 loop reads CASSEVRTAGGHEQFF. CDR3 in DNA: TGTGCCAGCAGTGAAGTTAGGACCGCGGGGGGTCATGAGCAGTTCTTC.

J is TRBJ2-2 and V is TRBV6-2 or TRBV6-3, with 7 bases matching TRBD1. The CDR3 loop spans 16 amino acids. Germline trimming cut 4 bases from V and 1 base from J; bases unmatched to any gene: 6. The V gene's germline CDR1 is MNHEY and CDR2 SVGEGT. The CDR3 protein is CASSSPWTGNTGELFF. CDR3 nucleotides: TGTGCCAGCAGTTCCCCCTGGACAGGGAACACCGGGGAGCTGTTTTTT.

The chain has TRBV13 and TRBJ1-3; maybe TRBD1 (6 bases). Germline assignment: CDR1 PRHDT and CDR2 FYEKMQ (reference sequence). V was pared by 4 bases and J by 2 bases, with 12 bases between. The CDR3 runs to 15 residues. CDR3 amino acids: CASSSGDMTGNTIYF. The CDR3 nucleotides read TGTGCCAGCAGCTCAGGGGACATGACTGGAAACACCATATATTTT.

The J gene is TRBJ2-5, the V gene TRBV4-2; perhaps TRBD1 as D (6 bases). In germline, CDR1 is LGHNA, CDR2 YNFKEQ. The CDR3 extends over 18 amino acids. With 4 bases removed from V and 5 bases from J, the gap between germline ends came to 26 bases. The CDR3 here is CASSPNPSPLGGSETQYF. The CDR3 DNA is TGTGCCAGCAGCCCCAACCCCTCGCCGTTAGGGGGTTCGGAGACCCAGTACTTC.

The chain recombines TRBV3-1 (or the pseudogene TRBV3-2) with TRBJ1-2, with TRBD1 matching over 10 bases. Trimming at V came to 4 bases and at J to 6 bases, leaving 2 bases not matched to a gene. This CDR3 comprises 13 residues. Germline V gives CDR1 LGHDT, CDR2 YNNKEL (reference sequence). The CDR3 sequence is CASSRQGANGYTF. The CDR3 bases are TGTGCCAGCAGCCGACAGGGGGCGAATGGCTACACCTTC.

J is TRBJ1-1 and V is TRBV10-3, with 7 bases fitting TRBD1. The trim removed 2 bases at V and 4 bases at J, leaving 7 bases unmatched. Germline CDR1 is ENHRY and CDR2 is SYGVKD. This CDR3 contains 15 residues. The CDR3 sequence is CAISEAMTGFTEAFF. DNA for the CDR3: TGTGCCATCAGTGAGGCTATGACAGGGTTCACTGAAGCTTTCTTT.

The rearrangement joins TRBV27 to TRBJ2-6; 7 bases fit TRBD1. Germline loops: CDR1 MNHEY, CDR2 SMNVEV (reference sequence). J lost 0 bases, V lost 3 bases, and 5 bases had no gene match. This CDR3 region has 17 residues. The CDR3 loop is CASSFNRGSSGANVLTF. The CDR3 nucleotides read TGTGCCAGCAGTTTTAACAGGGGAAGCTCTGGGGCCAACGTCCTGACTTTC.

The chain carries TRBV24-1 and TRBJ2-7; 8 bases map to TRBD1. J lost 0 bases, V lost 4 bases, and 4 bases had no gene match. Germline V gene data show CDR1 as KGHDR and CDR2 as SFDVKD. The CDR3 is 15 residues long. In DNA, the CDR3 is TGTGCCACCAGTGAGGCCGGGACAGGCTCCTACGAGCAGTACTTC. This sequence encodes CATSEAGTGSYEQYF.

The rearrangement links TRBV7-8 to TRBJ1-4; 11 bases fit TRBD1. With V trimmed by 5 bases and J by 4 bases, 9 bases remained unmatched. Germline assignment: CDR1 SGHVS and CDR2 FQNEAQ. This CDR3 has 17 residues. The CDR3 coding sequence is TGTGCCAGCAGCCGGCGGGACAGGGGGACCGGTAATGAAAAACTGTTTTTT. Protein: CASSRRDRGTGNEKLFF. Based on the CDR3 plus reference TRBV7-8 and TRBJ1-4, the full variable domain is GAGVSQSPRYKVAKRGQDVALRCDPISGHVSLFWYQQALGQGPEFLTYFQNEAQLDKSGLPSDRFFAERPEGSVSTLKIQRTQQEDSAVYLCASSRRDRGTGNEKLFFGSGTQLSVL.

CDR3 nucleotides: TGCAGTGCTAGTCGTCCGGGCCTAGCGACTTACAATGAGCAGTTCTTC. Translating it yields CSASRPGLATYNEQFF. V usage is TRBV20-1 and J usage is TRBJ2-1, with D perhaps matching TRBD2 (6 bases). Germline V gives CDR1 DFQATT, CDR2 SNEGSKA (reference sequence). Trimming cost V 3 bases and J 4 bases, with 19 bases left between them. This CDR3 spans 16 amino acids.

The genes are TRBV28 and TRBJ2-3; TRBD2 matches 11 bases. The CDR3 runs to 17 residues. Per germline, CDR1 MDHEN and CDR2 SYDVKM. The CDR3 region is CATTERIAGGKRDTQYF. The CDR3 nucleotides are TGTGCTACCACCGAAAGAATAGCGGGGGGGAAGAGAGATACGCAGTATTTT.

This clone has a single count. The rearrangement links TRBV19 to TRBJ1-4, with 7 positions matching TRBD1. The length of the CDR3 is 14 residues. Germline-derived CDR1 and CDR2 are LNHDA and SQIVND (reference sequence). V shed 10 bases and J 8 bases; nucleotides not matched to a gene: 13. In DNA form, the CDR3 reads TGTGCCACCCGAGAGGGGACAGCGCACGAAAAACTGTTTTTT. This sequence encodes CATREGTAHEKLFF.

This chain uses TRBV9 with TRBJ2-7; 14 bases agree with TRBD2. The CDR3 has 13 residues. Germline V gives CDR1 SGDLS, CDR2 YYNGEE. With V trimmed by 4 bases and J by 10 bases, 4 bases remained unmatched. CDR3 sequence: CASSSGTSGGQYF. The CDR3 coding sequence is TGTGCCAGCAGCTCCGGGACTAGCGGGGGACAGTACTTC.